This T cell receptor beta chain was retrieved from a study of blood T cell repertoires in COVID-19. Study-wide background: The United States, Italy and Spain supplied acute and convalescent COVID-19 samples. In each case, the material was cDNA or gDNA derived from T cells, B-cell-depleted T cells, or PBMCs.

This clone is a singleton in its sample. In the original analysis: Estimated nucleated cell counts came from reference gene primer amplification. Sequenced by immunoSEQ multiplex PCR; TCRdb stores in-frame clones only, minus some. That table gives V, J and clone size, and the DNA gave D and trimming. Of some 150,000 clones listed, 75% to 90% were seen once; the top ten hold about 4%. The ends lost 5 bases at V and 5 bases at J; junction bases unmatched: 7. CDR3 length: 14 residues. Germline lookup yields CDR1 KGHDR and CDR2 SFDVKD. This receptor was taken from a woman over 75 with acute or convalescent COVID-19. Sequencing was performed on peripheral blood. This chain uses TRBV24-1 with TRBJ2-7; 8 bases agree with TRBD1. CDR3 sequence: CATSARQGIHEQYF. CDR3 nucleotide sequence: TGTGCCACCAGTGCGCGACAGGGGATCCACGAGCAGTACTTC.